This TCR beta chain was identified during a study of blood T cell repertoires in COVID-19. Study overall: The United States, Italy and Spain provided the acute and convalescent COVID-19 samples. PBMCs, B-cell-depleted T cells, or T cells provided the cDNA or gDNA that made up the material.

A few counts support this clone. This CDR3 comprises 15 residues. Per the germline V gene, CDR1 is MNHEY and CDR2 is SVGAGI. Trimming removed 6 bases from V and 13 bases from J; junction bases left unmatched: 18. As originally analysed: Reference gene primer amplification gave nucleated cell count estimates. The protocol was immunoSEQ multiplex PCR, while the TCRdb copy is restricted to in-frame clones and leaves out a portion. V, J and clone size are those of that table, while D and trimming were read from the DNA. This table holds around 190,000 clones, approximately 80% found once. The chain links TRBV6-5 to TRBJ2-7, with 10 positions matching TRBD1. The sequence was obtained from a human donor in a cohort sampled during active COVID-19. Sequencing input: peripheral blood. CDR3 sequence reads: CASRTAGTGVSGDYF. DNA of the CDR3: TGTGCCAGCAGAACCGCCGGGACAGGGGTCTCCGGGGACTACTTC.